This entry lists 7 T cell receptor beta chains sequenced from one sample in a study of T cells in Graves' hyperthyroidism and ophthalmopathy (dated by TCRdb to about 2019). Library construction relied on multiplex PCR. The data were produced on an Illumina HiSeq 2000. Amplification of TCR beta CDR3 regions was carried out from RNA transcripts. The first round of RT-PCR for the TCR CDR3 was performed with the HTBI primer set and the Qiagen OneStep RT-PCR kit. In-frame beta chains were kept once TCRdb had trimmed the public reads at Q25 with fastp and called clones with MiXCR. Each entry merges the rows of one CDR3 protein and shows their most common DNA and genes. Recorded for this sample are around 600,000 distinct CDR3 sequences; approximately 14% of them occurred a single time. The ten largest make up around 7% of the sample. Sequenced sample: blood. The receptors originated from a woman aged 18-29 years with Graves' ophthalmopathy.

The CDR3 nucleotides read TGTGCCAGCAGTTTATTAGGGGGCCGCAATCAGCCCCAGCATTTT. Protein: CASSLLGGRNQPQHF. The chain carries TRBV27 and TRBJ1-5; TRBD1 matches at 7 bases. The V gene's germline CDR1 is MNHEY and CDR2 SMNVEV (reference sequence). This CDR3 spans 15 amino acids. V shed 1 base and J 2 bases; nucleotides not matched to a gene: 2.

This chain connects TRBV2 to TRBJ1-3; TRBD1 agrees at 10 bases. The ends lost 7 bases at V and 2 bases at J; junction bases unmatched: 5. The CDR3 is made up of 15 amino acids. CDR1 is SNHLY and CDR2 is FYNNEI in the germline V gene. CDR3 nucleotide sequence: TGTGCCAGCACCACCGGGACAGGGGCTGGAAACACCATATATTTT. Translation: CASTTGTGAGNTIYF.

Only a few counts were recorded for this clonotype. The chain uses TRBV30 and TRBJ1-1, with D unclear. The germline V gene encodes CDR1 GTSNPN and CDR2 SVGIG (reference sequence). This CDR3 region has 12 residues. Deletions cut 0 bases from V and 4 bases from J, with 6 bases between. The CDR3 protein is CAWSVGFTEAFF. The CDR3 coding sequence is TGTGCCTGGAGTGTGGGCTTCACTGAAGCTTTCTTT.

The V call is TRBV4-1, the J call TRBJ2-1, with 10 bases that match TRBD2. The CDR3 has 16 amino acids. V gave up 4 bases and J gave up 9 bases; unmatched junction bases: 12. Germline V CDR1 and CDR2: MGHRA, YSYEKL. In nucleotides, the CDR3 is TGCGCCAGCAGCCGGCAACTAGCGGGACCCTCTAGTGAGCAGTTCTTC. This sequence encodes CASSRQLAGPSSEQFF.

The rearrangement joins TRBV7-8 to TRBJ2-3; TRBD2 aligns across 12 bases. The CDR3 sequence is 16 residues long. V was clipped by 4 bases and J by 3 bases; unmatched bases: 5. Germline V gene sequence: CDR1 SGHVS, CDR2 FQNEAQ. In DNA, the CDR3 is TGTGCCAGCAGCTCGACTAGCGGGAGCCGAACAGATACGCAGTATTTT. It is translated as CASSSTSGSRTDTQYF.

There are many counts of this clonotype. The V and J genes are TRBV20-1 and TRBJ2-1; D gene unclear. Trimming cost V 2 bases and J 4 bases, with 9 bases left between them. This CDR3 has 13 amino acids. CDR1 is DFQATT, CDR2 SNEGSKA, per germline (reference sequence). The CDR3 DNA reads as TGCAGTGCTAGACCCCGGTCTTACAATGAGCAGTTCTTC. Protein sequence: CSARPRSYNEQFF.

There are many counts of this clonotype. The chain has TRBV7-9 and TRBJ1-1; TRBD1 aligns across 7 bases. The CDR3 loop spans 12 amino acids. Germline V gene lookup returns CDR1 SEHNR and CDR2 FQNEAQ (reference sequence). V shed 8 bases and J 2 bases; nucleotides not matched to a gene: 2. CDR3 in DNA: TGTGCCAGCCACAGGGGTAACACTGAAGCTTTCTTT. Translating it yields CASHRGNTEAFF.